This record covers a single TCR beta chain. The antigen it recognizes is unknown. Base qualities are not at hand, and no much larger clone is one base apart. This entry is derived from a study of T cell changes during pregnancy in multiple sclerosis (dated by TCRdb to between 2017 and 2020). As for the study more broadly: The study looked at changes in the T cell repertoire across pregnancy in women with multiple sclerosis.

The method behind the library was the immunoSEQ multiplex PCR assay. Entries here come from immuneACCESS through TCRdb and include only in-frame sequences with V and J called. Some clones fail to appear in such tables; in the studies checked, an unresolved V gene covers under half of the shortfall, and the cause of the remainder is unknown. The sample contains a few thousand clones, 80% to 90% of them found a single time. Roughly 17% of the sample rests with the top ten. From its cysteine to its phenylalanine, the CDR3 spans 14 amino acids. Only the CDR3 DNA stays, 42 bases, in frame from base 1. The V and J ends are trimmed by 5 bases and 2 bases, leaving 9 bases between them. Reading the germline V gene gives CDR1 SNHLY and CDR2 FYNNEI.

The clonotype was recovered from a female donor in good health, enrolled as a control in a pregnancy study. Sequenced here: CD8+ T cells from peripheral blood mononuclear cells, sampled in the first trimester of pregnancy. The sequence is built from TRBV2 and TRBJ1-4, with the D gene uncertain. The CDR3 corresponds to CASSIAGTNEKLFF. The nucleotides are TGTGCCAGCAGTATCGCGGGGACTAATGAAAAACTGTTTTTT.